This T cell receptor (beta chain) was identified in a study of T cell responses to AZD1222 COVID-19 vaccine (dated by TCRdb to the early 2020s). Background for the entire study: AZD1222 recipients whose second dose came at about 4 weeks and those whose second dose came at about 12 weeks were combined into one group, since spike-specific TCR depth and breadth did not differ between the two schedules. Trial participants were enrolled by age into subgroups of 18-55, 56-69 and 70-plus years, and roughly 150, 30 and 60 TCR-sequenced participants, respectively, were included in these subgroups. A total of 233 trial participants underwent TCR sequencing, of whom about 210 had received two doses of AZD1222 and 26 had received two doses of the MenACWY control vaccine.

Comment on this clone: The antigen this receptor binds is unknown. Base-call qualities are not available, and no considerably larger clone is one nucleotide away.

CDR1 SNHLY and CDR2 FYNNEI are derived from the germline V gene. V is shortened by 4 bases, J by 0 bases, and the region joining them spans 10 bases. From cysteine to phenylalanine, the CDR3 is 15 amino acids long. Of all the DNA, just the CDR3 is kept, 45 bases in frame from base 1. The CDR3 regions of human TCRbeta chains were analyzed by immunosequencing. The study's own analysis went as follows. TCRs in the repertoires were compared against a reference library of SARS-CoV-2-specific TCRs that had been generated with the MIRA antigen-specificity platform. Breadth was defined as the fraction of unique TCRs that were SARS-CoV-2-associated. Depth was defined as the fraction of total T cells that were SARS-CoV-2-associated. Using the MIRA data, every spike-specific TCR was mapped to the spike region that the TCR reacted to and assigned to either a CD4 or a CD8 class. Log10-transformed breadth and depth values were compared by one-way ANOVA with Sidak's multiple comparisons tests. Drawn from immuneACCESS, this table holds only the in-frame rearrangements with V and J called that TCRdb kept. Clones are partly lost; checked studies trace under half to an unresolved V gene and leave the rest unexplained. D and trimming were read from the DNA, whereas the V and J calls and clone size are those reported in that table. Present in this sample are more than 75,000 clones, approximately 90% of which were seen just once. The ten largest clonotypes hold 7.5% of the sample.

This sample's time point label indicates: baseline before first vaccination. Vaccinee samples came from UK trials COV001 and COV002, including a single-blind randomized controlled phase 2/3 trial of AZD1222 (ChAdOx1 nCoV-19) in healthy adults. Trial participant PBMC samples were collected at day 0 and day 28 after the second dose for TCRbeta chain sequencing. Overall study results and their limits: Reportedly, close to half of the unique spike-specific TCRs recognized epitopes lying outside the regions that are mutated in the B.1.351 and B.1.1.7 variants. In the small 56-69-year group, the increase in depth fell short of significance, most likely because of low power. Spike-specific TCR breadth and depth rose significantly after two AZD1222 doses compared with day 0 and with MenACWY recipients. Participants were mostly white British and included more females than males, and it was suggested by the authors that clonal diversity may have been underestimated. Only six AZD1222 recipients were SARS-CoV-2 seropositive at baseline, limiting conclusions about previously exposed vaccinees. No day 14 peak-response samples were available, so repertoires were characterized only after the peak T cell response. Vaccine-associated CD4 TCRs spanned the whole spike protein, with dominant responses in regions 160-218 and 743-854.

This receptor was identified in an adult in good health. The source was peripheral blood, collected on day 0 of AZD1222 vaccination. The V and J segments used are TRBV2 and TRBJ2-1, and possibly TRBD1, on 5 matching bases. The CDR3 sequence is CASSGQRSSYNEQFF. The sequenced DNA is TGTGCCAGCAGTGGACAGAGGAGCTCCTACAATGAGCAGTTCTTC.